Listed here is a single TCR beta chain. Its target is unknown. Using immunoSEQ multiplex PCR, the repertoire was profiled, and TCRdb retains in-frame clones only, with some absent. The table includes under 30,000 clones, around 95% detected once. This record belongs to a study of graft-versus-host responses after intestinal transplantation. Across the whole study: As for transplant type, recipients had multivisceral, liver-intestinal, or isolated intestinal grafts. Every recipient underwent anti-thymocyte globulin induction, then tacrolimus and steroids for roughly three years. Findings of the study overall: Marrow from the recipient contained GvH clones, some of which had appeared first in ileum or blood.

The germline V and J ends were trimmed by 1 base and 2 bases, with 9 bases remaining between them. Germline V gives CDR1 SEHNR, CDR2 FQNEAQ (reference sequence). The CDR3 is made up of 15 amino acids. V and J are TRBV7-9 and TRBJ1-5; no reliable D call. This material consisted of PBMCs, taken more than 29 days after intestinal transplant. The TCR was taken from a human patient who received an intestinal transplant, so some T cells may come from the graft donor. The CDR3, as DNA: TGTGCCAGCAGCTTAGTGGGCGATGGCAATCAGCCCCAGCATTTT. Translated, it gives CASSLVGDGNQPQHF. The whole variable domain, filled in from reference TRBV7-9 and TRBJ1-5, reads DTGVSQNPRHKITKRGQNVTFRCDPISEHNRLYWYRQTLGQGPEFLTYFQNEAQLEKSRLLSDRFSAERPKGSFSTLEIQRTEQGDSAMYLCASSLVGDGNQPQHFGDGTRLSIL.